This TCR beta chain was sequenced during a study of CD8+ T cells in alopecia areata. In each case, RNA was isolated and then reverse transcribed into cDNA as the sequencing template. Repertoires were generated with immunoSEQ multiplex PCR, while TCRdb's copy carries only in-frame clones and drops some. Of more than 85,000 clones listed, around 44% are singletons. V dropped 7 bases and J dropped 0; count of bases not matched to a gene: 2. This CDR3 has 14 residues. Germline loops: CDR1 SGHTA, CDR2 FQGNSA. This clone was observed many times. Sequencing input: CD4+ T cells sorted from blood. The sequence derives from a human donor with alopecia areata. The rearrangement joins TRBV7-2 to TRBJ2-7; 11 bases are shared with TRBD2. CDR3 in DNA: TGTGCCAGCACCCTAGCGGGGGGCTCCTACGAGCAGTACTTC. Protein product: CASTLAGGSYEQYF.